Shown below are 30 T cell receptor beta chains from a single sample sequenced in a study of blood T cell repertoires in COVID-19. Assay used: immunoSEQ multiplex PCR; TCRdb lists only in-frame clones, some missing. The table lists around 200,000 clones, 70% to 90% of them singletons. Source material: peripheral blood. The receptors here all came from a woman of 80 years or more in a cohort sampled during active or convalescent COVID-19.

CDR3 bases: TGTGCCAGCAGCCTCGGGTTCTCTGGGGCCAACGTCCTGACTTTC. Encoded protein: CASSLGFSGANVLTF. The chain carries TRBV11-3 and TRBJ2-6; D gene ambiguous. The CDR3 consists of 15 residues. Germline V CDR1 and CDR2: SGHNT, YENEEA. V lost 5 bases and J 0 bases, leaving 8 bases between the germline ends.

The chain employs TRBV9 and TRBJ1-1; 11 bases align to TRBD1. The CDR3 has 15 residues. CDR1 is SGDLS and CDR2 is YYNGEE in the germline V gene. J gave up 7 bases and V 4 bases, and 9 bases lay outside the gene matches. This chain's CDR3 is CASSQSGTGGSEAFF. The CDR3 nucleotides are TGTGCCAGCAGCCAAAGCGGGACAGGGGGGAGTGAAGCTTTCTTT. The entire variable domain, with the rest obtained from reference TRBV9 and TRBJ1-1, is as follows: DSGVTQTPKHLITATGQRVTLRCSPRSGDLSVYWYQQSLDQGLQFLIQYYNGEERAKGNILERFSAQQFPDLHSELNLSSLELGDSALYFCASSQSGTGGSEAFFGQGTRLTVV.

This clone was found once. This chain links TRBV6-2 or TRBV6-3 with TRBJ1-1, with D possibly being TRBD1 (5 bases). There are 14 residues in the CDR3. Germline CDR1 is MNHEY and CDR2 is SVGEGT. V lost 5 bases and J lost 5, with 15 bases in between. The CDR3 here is CASSDGWGVTEAFF. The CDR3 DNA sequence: TGTGCCAGCAGTGACGGGTGGGGCGTGACTGAAGCTTTCTTT.

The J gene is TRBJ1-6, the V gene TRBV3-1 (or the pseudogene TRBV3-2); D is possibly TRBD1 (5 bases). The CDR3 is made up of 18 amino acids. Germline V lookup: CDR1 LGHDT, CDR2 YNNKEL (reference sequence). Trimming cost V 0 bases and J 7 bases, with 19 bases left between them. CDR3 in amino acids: CASSQDLGHLGRNSPLHF. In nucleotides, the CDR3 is TGTGCCAGCAGCCAAGATTTAGGACATCTCGGACGGAATTCACCCCTCCACTTT.

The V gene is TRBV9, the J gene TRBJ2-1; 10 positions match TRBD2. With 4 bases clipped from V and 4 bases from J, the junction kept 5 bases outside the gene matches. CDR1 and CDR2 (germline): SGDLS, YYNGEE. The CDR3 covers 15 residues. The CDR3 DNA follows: TGTGCCAGCAGCCCAGCGGGAGGGCAATACAATGAGCAGTTCTTC. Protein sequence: CASSPAGGQYNEQFF.

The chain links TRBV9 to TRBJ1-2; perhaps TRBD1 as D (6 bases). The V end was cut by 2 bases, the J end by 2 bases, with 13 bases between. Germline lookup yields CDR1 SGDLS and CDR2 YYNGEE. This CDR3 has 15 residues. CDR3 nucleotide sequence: TGTGCCAGCAGCGTTGGACAGTTCAGCAACTATGGCTACACCTTC. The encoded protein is CASSVGQFSNYGYTF.

CDR3 nucleotide sequence: TGTGCCAGCAGCCCGAGTGCAACTGAAGCTTTCTTT. This codes for CASSPSATEAFF. This chain uses TRBV14 with TRBJ1-1; D gene uncertain. Germline CDR1 is SGHDN and CDR2 is FVKESK. Trimming removed 4 bases at V and 5 bases at J, with 8 bases between. The CDR3 is 12 amino acids.

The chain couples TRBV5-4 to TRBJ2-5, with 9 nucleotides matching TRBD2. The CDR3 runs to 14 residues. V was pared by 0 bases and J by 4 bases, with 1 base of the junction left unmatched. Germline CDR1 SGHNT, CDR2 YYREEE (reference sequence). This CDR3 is CASSLEAGGETQYF. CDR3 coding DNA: TGTGCCAGCAGCTTGGAAGCGGGAGGAGAGACCCAGTACTTC.

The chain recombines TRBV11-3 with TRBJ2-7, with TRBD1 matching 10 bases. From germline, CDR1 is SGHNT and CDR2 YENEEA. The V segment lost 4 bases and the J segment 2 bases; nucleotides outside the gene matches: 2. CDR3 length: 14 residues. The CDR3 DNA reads TGTGCCAGCAGCTACGGACAGGGGGCCTACGAGCAGTACTTC. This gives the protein CASSYGQGAYEQYF.

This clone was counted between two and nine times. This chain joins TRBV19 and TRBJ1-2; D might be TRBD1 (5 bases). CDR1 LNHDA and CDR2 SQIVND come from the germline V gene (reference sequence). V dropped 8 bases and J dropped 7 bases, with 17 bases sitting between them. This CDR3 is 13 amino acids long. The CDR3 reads CASDPGALSGYTF. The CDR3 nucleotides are TGTGCCAGTGACCCTGGGGCGCTTAGTGGCTACACCTTC.

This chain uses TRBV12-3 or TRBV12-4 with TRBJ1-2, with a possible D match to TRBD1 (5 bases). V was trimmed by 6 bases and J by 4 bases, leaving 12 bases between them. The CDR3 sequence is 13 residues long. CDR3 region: CASRRWGGYGYTF. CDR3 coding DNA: TGTGCCAGCAGGAGGTGGGGCGGCTATGGCTACACCTTC.

As DNA, the CDR3 is TGTGCCAGCACTTCTAGAACGCCTATCACAGATACGCAGTATTTT. This encodes CASTSRTPITDTQYF. This chain joins TRBV27 and TRBJ2-3; D gene unclear. V gave up 7 bases and J gave up 2 bases, with 16 bases separating them. Germline-derived CDR1 and CDR2 are MNHEY and SMNVEV (reference sequence). CDR3 length equals 15 residues.

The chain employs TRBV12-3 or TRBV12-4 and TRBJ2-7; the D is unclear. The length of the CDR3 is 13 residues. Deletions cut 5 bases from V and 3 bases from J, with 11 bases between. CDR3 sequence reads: CASSRQDGYEQYF. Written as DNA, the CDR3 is TGTGCCAGCAGTCGACAAGACGGCTACGAGCAGTACTTC.

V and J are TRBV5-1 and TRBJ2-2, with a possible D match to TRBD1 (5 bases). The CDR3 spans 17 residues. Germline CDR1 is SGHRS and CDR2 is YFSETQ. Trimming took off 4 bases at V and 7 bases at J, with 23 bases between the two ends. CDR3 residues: CASSPLTSSGRSGELFF. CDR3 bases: TGCGCCAGCAGCCCATTAACCTCGTCAGGGCGAAGCGGGGAGCTGTTTTTT.

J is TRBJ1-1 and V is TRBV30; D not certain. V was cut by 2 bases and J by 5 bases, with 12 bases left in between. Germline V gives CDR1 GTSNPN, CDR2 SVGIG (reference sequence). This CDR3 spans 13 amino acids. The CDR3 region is CAWSLSRVTEAFF. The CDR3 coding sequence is TGTGCCTGGAGTCTCTCACGGGTGACTGAAGCTTTCTTT.

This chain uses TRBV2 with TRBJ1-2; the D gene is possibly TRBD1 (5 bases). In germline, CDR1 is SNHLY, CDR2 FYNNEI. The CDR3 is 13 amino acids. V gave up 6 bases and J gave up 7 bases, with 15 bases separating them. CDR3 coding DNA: TGTGCCAGCAGGGGGGACGGGGGATCTGGCTACACCTTC. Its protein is CASRGDGGSGYTF. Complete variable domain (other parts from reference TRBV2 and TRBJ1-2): EPEVTQTPSHQVTQMGQEVILRCVPISNHLYFYWYRQILGQKVEFLVSFYNNEISEKSEIFDDQFSVERPDGSNFTLKIRSTKLEDSAMYFCASRGDGGSGYTFGSGTRLTVV.

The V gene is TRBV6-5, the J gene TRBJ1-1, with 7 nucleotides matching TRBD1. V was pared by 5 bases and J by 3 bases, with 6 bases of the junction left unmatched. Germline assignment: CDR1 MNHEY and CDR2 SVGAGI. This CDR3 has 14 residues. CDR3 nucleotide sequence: TGTGCCAGCAGTACCGGGACAGAATACACTGAAGCTTTCTTT. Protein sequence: CASSTGTEYTEAFF.

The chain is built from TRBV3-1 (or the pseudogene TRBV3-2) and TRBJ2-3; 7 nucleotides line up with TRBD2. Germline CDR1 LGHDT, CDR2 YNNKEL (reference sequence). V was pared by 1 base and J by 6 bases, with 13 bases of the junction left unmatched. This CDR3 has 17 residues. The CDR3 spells CASSQGPAGVDADTQYF. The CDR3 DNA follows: TGTGCCAGCAGCCAAGGTCCGGCGGGGGTTGATGCGGATACGCAGTATTTT.

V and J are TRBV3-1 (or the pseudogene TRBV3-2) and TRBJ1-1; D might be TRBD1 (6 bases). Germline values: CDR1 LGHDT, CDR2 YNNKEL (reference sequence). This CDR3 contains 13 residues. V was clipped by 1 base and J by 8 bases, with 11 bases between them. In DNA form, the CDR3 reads TGTGCCAGCAGCCAAGTTGGGGGGGGCGAAGCTTTCTTT. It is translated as CASSQVGGGEAFF.

CDR3 nucleotides: TGTGCCAGCTCACCTAGACAGGGAAAGAATGAAAAACTGTTTTTT. Translating it yields CASSPRQGKNEKLFF. The rearrangement joins TRBV18 to TRBJ1-4, with TRBD1 matching 7 bases. Germline V gene lookup returns CDR1 KGHSH and CDR2 LQKENI. V shed 3 bases and J 5 bases; nucleotides not matched to a gene: 6. This CDR3 contains 15 residues. Looking up the rest from reference TRBV18 and TRBJ1-4 gives the full variable domain: NAGVMQNPRHLVRRRGQEARLRCSPMKGHSHVYWYRQLPEEGLKFMVYLQKENIIDESGMPKERFSAEFPKEGPSILRIQQVVRGDSAAYFCASSPRQGKNEKLFFGSGTQLSVL.

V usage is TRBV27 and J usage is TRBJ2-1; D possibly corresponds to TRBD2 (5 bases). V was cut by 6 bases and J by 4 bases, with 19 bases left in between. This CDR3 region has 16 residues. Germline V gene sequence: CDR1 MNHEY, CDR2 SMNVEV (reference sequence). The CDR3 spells CASSSRERTFYNEQFF. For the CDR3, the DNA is TGTGCCAGCAGCTCTAGGGAGAGGACCTTTTACAATGAGCAGTTCTTC.

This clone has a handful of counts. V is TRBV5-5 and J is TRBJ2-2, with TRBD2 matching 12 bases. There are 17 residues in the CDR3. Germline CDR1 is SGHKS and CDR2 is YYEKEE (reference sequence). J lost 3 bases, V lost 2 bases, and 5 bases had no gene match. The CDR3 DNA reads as TGTGCCAGCAGCTTCCGGACTAGCGGGACCGACACCGGGGAGCTGTTTTTT. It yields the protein CASSFRTSGTDTGELFF. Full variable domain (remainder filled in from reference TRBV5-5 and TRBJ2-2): DAGVTQSPTHLIKTRGQQVTLRCSPISGHKSVSWYQQVLGQGPQFIFQYYEKEERGRGNFPDRFSARQFPNYSSELNVNALLLGDSALYLCASSFRTSGTDTGELFFGEGSRLTVL.

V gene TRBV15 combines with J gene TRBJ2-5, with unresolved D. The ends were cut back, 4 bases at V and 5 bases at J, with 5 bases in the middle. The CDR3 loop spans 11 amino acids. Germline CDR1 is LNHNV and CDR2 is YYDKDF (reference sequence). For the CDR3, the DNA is TGTGCCACCAGCAATCGGGAGACCCAGTACTTC. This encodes CATSNRETQYF.

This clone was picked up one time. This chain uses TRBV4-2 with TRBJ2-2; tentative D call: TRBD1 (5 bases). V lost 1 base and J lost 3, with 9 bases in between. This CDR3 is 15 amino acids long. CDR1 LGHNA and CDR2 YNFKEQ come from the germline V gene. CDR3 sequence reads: CASSQARVDTGELFF. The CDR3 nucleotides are TGTGCCAGCAGCCAAGCCAGGGTTGACACCGGGGAGCTGTTTTTT.

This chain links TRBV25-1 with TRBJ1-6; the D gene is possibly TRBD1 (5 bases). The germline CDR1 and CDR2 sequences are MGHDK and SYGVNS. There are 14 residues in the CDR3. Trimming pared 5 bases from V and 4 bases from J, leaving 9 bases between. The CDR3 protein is CASSRGGYNSPLHF. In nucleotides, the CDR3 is TGTGCCAGCAGTCGGGGGGGGTATAATTCACCCCTCCACTTT.

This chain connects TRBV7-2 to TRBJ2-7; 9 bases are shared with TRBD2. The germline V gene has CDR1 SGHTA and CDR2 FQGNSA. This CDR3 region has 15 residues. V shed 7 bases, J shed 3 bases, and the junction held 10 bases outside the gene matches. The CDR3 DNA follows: TGTGCCAGCACCCTCTTCGGCGGGGGGGACTACGAGCAGTACTTC. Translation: CASTLFGGGDYEQYF.

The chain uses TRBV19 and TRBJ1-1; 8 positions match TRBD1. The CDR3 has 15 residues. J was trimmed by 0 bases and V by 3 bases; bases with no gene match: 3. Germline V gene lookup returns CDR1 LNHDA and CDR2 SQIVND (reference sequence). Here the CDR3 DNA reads TGTGCCAGTAGTATGGCAGGGGGCGTGAACACTGAAGCTTTCTTT. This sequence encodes CASSMAGGVNTEAFF.

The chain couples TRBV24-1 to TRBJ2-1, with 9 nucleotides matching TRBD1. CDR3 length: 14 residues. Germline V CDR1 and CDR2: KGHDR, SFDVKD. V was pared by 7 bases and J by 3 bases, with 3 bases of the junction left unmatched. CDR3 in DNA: TGTGCCACCAGAGCGACAGGGGGCTACAATGAGCAGTTCTTC. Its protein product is CATRATGGYNEQFF.

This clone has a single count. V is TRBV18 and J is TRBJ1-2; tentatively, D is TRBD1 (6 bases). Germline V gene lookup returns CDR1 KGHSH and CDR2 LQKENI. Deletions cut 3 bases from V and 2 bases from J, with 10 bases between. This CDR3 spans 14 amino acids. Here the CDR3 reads CASSPSGQNYGYTF. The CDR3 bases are TGTGCCAGCTCACCCTCGGGACAAAACTATGGCTACACCTTC. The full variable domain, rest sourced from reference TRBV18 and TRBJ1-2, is NAGVMQNPRHLVRRRGQEARLRCSPMKGHSHVYWYRQLPEEGLKFMVYLQKENIIDESGMPKERFSAEFPKEGPSILRIQQVVRGDSAAYFCASSPSGQNYGYTFGSGTRLTVV.

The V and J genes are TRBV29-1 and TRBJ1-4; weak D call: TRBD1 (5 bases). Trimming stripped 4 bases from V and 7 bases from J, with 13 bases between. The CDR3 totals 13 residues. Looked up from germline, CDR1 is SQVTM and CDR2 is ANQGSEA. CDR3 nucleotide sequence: TGCAGCGTTGGTGGGGGGGGTGGTGAAAAACTGTTTTTT. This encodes CSVGGGGGEKLFF. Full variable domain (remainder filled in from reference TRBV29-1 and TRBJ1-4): SAVISQKPSRDICQRGTSLTIQCQVDSQVTMMFWYRQQPGQSLTLIATANQGSEATYESGFVIDKFPISRPNLTFSTLTVSNMSPEDSSIYLCSVGGGGGEKLFFGSGTQLSVL.